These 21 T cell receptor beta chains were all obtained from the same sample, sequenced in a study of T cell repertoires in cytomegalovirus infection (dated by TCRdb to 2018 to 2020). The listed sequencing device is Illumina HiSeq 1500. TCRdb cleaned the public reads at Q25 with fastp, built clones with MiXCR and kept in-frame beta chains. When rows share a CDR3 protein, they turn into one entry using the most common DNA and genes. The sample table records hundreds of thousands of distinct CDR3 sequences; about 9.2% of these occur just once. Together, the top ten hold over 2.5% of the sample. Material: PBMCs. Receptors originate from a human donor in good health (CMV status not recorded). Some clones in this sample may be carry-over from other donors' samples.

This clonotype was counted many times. The CDR3 region has the DNA TGTGCCAGCAGCTTAGGGAGGGAAAACGGGGAGCTGTTTTTT. As protein: CASSLGRENGELFF. The J gene is TRBJ2-2, the V gene TRBV7-2, with a weak D call TRBD2 (6 bases). Trimming shortened V by 1 base and J by 7 bases, and 10 bases separated the two germline ends. From germline, CDR1 is SGHTA and CDR2 FQGNSA. The CDR3 has 14 amino acids.

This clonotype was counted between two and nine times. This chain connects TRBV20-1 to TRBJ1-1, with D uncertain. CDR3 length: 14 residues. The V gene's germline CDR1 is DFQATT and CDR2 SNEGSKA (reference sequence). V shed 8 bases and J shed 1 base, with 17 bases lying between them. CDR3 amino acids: CSPLSAGRNTEAFF. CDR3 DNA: TGCAGTCCTTTATCCGCCGGGAGGAACACTGAAGCTTTCTTT.

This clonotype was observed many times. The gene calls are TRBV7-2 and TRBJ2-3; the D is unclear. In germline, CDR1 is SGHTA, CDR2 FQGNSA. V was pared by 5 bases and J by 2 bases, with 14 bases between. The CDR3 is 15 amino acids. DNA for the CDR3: TGTGCCAGCAGCCCGAACTTGGTGCACACAGATACGCAGTATTTT. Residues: CASSPNLVHTDTQYF. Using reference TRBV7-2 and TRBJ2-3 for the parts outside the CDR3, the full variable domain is GAGVSQSPSNKVTEKGKDVELRCDPISGHTALYWYRQSLGQGLEFLIYFQGNSAPDKSGLPSDRFSAERTGGSVSTLTIQRTQQEDSAVYLCASSPNLVHTDTQYFGPGTRLTVL.

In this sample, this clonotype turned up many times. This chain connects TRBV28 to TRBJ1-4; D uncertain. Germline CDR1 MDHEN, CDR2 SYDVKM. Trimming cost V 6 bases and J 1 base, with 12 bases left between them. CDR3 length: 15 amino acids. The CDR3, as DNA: TGTGCCAGCAGCCGGACCATTAGAACTAATGAAAAACTGTTTTTT. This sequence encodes CASSRTIRTNEKLFF.

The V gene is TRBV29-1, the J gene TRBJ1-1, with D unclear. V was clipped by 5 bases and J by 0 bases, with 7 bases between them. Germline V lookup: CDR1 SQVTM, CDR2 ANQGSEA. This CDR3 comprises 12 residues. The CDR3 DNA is TGCAGCGTTTCTCAGCTGAACACTGAAGCTTTCTTT. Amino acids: CSVSQLNTEAFF.

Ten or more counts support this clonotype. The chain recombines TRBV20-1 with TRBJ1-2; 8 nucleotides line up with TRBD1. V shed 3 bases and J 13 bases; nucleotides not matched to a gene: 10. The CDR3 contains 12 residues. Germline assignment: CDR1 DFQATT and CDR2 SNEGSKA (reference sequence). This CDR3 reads CSARWQGARGTF. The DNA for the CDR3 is TGCAGTGCTAGGTGGCAGGGGGCGAGGGGCACCTTC.

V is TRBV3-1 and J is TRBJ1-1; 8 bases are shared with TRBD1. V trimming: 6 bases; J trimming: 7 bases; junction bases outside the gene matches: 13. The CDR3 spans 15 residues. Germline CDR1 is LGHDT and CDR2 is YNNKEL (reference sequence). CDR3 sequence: CASRSLSRGLGEAFF. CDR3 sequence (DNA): TGTGCCAGCAGATCCCTGTCCAGGGGGCTTGGTGAAGCTTTCTTT.

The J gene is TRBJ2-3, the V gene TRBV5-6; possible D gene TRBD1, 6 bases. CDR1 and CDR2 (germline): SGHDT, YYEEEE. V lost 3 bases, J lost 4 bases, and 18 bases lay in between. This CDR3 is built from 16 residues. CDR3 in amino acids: CASSYYNGQRADTQYF. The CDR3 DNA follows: TGTGCCAGCAGCTATTACAACGGACAGAGGGCAGATACGCAGTATTTT.

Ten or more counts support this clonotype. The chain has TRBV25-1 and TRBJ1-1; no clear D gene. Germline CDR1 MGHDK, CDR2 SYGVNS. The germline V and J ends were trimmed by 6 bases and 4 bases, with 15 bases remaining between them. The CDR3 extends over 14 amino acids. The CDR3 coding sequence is TGTGCCAGCAGCGACACTGGGCTGAGCACTGAAGCTTTCTTT. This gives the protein CASSDTGLSTEAFF.

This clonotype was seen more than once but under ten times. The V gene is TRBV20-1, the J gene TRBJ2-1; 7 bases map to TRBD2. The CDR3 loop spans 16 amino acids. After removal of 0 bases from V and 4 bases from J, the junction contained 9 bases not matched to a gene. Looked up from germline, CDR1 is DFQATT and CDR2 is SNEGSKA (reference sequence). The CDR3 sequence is CSARDLQRGNYNEQFF. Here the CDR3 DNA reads TGCAGTGCTAGAGATCTCCAGCGGGGAAATTACAATGAGCAGTTCTTC.

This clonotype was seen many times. The chain's CDR3 is CSARDRGIAKNIQYF. CDR3 DNA sequence: TGCAGTGCTAGAGATCGCGGAATAGCCAAAAACATTCAGTACTTC. The rearrangement joins TRBV20-1 to TRBJ2-4; D gene ambiguous. The CDR3 runs 15 residues. V was pared by 0 bases and J by 0 bases, with 9 bases between. Germline V gene sequence: CDR1 DFQATT, CDR2 SNEGSKA (reference sequence).

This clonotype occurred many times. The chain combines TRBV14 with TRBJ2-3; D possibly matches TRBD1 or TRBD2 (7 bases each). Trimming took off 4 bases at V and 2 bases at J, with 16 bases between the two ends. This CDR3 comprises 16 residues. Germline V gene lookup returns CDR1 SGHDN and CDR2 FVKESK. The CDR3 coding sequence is TGTGCCAGCAGCCGGGGGGGACAGCCTTTCACAGATACGCAGTATTTT. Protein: CASSRGGQPFTDTQYF.

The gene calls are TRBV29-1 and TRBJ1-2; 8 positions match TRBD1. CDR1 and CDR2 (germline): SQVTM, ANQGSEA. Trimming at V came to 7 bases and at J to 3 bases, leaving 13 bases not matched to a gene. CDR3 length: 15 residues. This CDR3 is CSASPDRGNDYGYTF. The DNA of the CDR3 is TGCAGCGCTAGTCCTGACAGGGGAAATGACTATGGCTACACCTTC.

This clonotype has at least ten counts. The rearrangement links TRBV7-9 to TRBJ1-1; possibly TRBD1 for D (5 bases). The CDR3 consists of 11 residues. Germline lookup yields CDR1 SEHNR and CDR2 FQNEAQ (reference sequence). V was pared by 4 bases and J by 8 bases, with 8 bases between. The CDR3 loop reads CASSYRWEAFF. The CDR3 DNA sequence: TGTGCCAGCAGCTACAGGTGGGAAGCTTTCTTT.

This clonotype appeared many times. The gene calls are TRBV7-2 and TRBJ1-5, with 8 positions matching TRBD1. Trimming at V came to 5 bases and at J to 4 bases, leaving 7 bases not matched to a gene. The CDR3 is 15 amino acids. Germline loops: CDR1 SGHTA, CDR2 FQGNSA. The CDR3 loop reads CASSANQGANQPQHF. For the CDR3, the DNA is TGTGCCAGCAGCGCTAATCAGGGGGCGAATCAGCCCCAGCATTTT.

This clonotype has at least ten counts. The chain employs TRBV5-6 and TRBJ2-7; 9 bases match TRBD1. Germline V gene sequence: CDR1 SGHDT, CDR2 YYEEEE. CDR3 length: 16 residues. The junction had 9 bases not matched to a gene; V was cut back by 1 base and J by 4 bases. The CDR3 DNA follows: TGTGCCAGCAGCTTGCTCTTCGGGACAGGGCCATACGAGCAGTACGTC. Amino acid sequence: CASSLLFGTGPYEQYV.

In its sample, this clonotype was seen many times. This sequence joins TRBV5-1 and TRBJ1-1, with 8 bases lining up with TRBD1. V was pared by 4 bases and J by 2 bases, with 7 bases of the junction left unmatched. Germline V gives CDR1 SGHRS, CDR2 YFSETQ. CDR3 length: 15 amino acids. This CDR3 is CASSIQGGTNTEAFF. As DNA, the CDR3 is TGCGCCAGCAGCATACAGGGGGGGACTAACACTGAAGCTTTCTTT.

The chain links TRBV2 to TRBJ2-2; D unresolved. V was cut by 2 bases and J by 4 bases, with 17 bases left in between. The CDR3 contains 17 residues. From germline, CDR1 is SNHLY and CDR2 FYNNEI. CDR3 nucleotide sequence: TGTGCCAGCAGTGAATCGTCCGTTCCACCACGCACCGGGGAGCTGTTTTTT. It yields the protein CASSESSVPPRTGELFF.

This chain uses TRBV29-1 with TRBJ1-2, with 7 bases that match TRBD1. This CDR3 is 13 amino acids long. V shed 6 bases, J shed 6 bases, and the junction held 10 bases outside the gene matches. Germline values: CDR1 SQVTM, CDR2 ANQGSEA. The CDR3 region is CSVSLRQGNGYTF. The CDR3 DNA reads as TGCAGCGTCAGCCTGAGACAGGGCAATGGCTACACCTTC.

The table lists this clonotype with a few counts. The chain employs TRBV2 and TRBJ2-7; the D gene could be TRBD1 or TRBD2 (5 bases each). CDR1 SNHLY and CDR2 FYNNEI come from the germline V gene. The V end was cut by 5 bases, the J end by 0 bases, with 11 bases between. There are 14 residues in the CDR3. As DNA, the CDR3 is TGTGCCAGCAGTTACGGGACCGTCTCCTACGAGCAGTACGTC. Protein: CASSYGTVSYEQYV.

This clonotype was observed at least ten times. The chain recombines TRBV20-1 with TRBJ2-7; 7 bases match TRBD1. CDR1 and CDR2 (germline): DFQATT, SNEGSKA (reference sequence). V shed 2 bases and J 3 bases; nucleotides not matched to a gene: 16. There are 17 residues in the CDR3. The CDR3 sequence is CSARSLTGYGVGYEQYF. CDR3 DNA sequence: TGCAGTGCTAGAAGTCTGACAGGGTATGGAGTGGGCTACGAGCAGTACTTC.